This T cell receptor beta chain came from a study of STAT3 mutations in large granular lymphocyte leukemia. Study-wide results and limits: Every T-cell large granular lymphocyte leukemia patient had at least one immunodominant TCR beta clonotype.

The table came from immunoSEQ multiplex PCR; TCRdb's copy has only in-frame clones and leaves some out. Of 10,000 or so clones in the sample, roughly 90% are singletons; the top ten hold roughly 84%. To note about this clone: Its antigen remains unknown.

The CDR3 length is 13 residues. Germline-derived CDR1 and CDR2 are GTSNPN and SVGIG (reference sequence). Deletions cut 6 bases from V and 2 bases from J, with 10 bases between. This sequence originates from a man older than 75 with T-cell large granular lymphocyte leukemia. Some clones in this sample may be carry-over from other donors' samples. This chain connects TRBV30 to TRBJ2-2; no clear D gene. Source material: peripheral blood mononuclear cells. Here the CDR3 DNA reads TGTGCCTGCCGAAACCCAAACACCGGGGAGCTGTTTTTT. This encodes CACRNPNTGELFF.